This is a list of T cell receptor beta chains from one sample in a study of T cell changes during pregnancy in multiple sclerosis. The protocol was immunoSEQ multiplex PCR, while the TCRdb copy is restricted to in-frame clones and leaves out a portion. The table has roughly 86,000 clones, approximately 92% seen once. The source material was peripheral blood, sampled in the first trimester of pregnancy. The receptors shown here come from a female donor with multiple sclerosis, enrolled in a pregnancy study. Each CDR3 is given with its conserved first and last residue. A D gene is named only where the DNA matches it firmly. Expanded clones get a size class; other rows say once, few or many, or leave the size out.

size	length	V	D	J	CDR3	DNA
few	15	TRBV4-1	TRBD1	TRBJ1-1	CASSTTQGMNTEAFF	TGCGCCAGCAGCACTACACAGGGGATGAACACTGAAGCTTTCTTT
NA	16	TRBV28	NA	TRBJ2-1	CASSPNRLSSYNEQFF	TGTGCCAGCAGTCCGAACCGCCTTAGCTCCTACAATGAGCAGTTCTTC
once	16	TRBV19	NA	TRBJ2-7	CASSISGTPYTYEQYF	TGTGCCAGTAGTATTTCGGGGACACCGTACACCTACGAGCAGTACTTC
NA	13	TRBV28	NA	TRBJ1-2	CAIRGGAFYGYTF	TGCGCGATCCGCGGGGGGGCTTTCTATGGCTACACCTTC
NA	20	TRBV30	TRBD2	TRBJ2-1	CAWSGLVAGTPPRSDNEQFF	TGTGCCTGGAGTGGGTTGGTAGCGGGAACCCCTCCGAGATCCGACAATGAGCAGTTCTTC
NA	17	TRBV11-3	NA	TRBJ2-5	CASSPGGGQRWGETQYF	TGTGCCAGCAGCCCCGGTGGAGGGCAGCGGTGGGGAGAGACCCAGTACTTC
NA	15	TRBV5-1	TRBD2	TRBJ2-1	CASSLLAGVGNEQFF	TGCGCCAGCAGCCTACTAGCGGGAGTAGGTAATGAGCAGTTCTTC
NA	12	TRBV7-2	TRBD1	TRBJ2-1	CASSLGGTGRFF	TGTGCCAGCAGCCTAGGGGGGACAGGGCGGTTCTTC
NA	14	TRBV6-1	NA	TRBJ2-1	CASSRTSPWPSGFF	TGTGCCAGCAGCAGAACTAGCCCATGGCCGTCGGGGTTCTTC
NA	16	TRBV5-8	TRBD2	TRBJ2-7	CASSLRLAGVRHEQYF	TGTGCCAGCAGCTTGCGGCTAGCGGGAGTAAGGCACGAGCAGTACTTC
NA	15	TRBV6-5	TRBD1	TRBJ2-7	CASSYVGTGLYEQYF	TGTGCCAGCAGTTACGTAGGGACAGGGCTTTACGAGCAGTACTTC
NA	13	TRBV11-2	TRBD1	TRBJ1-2	CASSLGTDYGYTF	TGTGCCAGCAGCCTCGGGACAGACTATGGCTACACCTTC
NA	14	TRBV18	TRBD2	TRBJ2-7	CASSPKAGAGEQYF	TGTGCCAGCTCACCTAAAGCGGGAGCTGGGGAGCAGTACTTC
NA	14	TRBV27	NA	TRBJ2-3	CASRLDSSINTQYF	TGTGCCAGCAGGTTGGACAGTTCCATAAATACGCAGTATTTT
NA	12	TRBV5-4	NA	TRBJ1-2	CASSLLRVGYTF	TGTGCCAGCAGCCTGCTCCGGGTTGGCTACACCTTC